Presented here are 27 T cell receptor beta chains from one specimen sequenced in a study of blood T cell repertoires in COVID-19. Sequenced by immunoSEQ multiplex PCR; TCRdb stores in-frame clones only, minus some. The profile shows over 45,000 clones, 91% of them singletons. The sequencing input was peripheral blood. The source of these receptors is a woman in her sixties or seventies with active or convalescent COVID-19.

The CDR3 sequence: CASSMEAGVTYEQYF. CDR3 nucleotide sequence: TGTGCCAGTAGTATGGAAGCGGGAGTAACCTACGAGCAGTACTTC. The genes are TRBV19 and TRBJ2-7; TRBD2 matches 8 bases. The CDR3 has 15 amino acids. Germline lookup yields CDR1 LNHDA and CDR2 SQIVND (reference sequence). V was clipped by 3 bases and J by 2 bases; unmatched bases: 6.

V usage is TRBV28 and J usage is TRBJ2-4; 8 bases fit TRBD1. There are 17 residues in the CDR3. Germline V gives CDR1 MDHEN, CDR2 SYDVKM. Unmatched junction bases numbered 10, after V lost 6 bases and J lost 0 bases. CDR3 DNA: TGTGCCAGCAGCGTACTACAGGGGGAACTAGCCAAAAACATTCAGTACTTC. Protein sequence: CASSVLQGELAKNIQYF. The whole variable domain, filled in from reference TRBV28 and TRBJ2-4, reads DVKVTQSSRYLVKRTGEKVFLECVQDMDHENMFWYRQDPGLGLRLIYFSYDVKMKEKGDIPEGYSVSREKKERFSLILESASTNQTSMYLCASSVLQGELAKNIQYFGAGTRLSVL.

The CDR3 sequence: CASSAGTYNTGELFF. Written as DNA, the CDR3 is TGTGCCAGCAGCGCCGGGACTTACAACACCGGGGAGCTGTTTTTT. This chain links TRBV9 with TRBJ2-2, with a weak D call TRBD2 (6 bases). The CDR3 is 15 amino acids. Deletions cut 3 bases from V and 2 bases from J, with 11 bases between. Germline CDR1 and CDR2: SGDLS and YYNGEE.

The chain joins TRBV6-4 to TRBJ1-1; 8 bases align to TRBD1. The CDR3 length is 15 residues. The V and J ends lost 3 bases and 7 bases, in that order; junction bases with no gene match: 10. CDR1 is MRHNA and CDR2 is SNTAGT in the germline V gene. This chain's CDR3 is CASSEPGQEQIEAFF. CDR3 bases: TGTGCCAGCAGTGAACCGGGACAGGAGCAGATTGAAGCTTTCTTT.

This rearrangement joins TRBV13 to TRBJ2-5; TRBD2 matches 7 bases. The CDR3 has 18 amino acids. Per the germline V gene, CDR1 is PRHDT and CDR2 is FYEKMQ (reference sequence). Losses at the gene ends were 5 bases for V and 2 bases for J; bases not matched to a gene: 17. The CDR3 loop is CASSRKLARGLFQETQYF. CDR3 in DNA: TGTGCCAGCAGCCGAAAACTAGCGAGAGGACTATTTCAAGAGACCCAGTACTTC. The full variable domain, with the rest looked up from reference TRBV13 and TRBJ2-5, is AAGVIQSPRHLIKEKRETATLKCYPIPRHDTVYWYQQGPGQDPQFLISFYEKMQSDKGSIPDRFSAQQFSDYHSELNMSSLELGDSALYFCASSRKLARGLFQETQYFGPGTRLLVL.

The V call is TRBV28, the J call TRBJ1-5, with a possible D match to TRBD1 (5 bases). Deletions cut 7 bases from V and 2 bases from J, with 9 bases between. Germline V CDR1 and CDR2: MDHEN, SYDVKM. The CDR3 spans 13 residues. CDR3 nucleotides: TGTGCCAGCAAAACGGGGGGCAATCAGCCCCAGCATTTT. It encodes CASKTGGNQPQHF.

The J gene is TRBJ2-1, the V gene TRBV28, with 15 bases lining up with TRBD2. The CDR3 extends over 15 amino acids. Germline values: CDR1 MDHEN, CDR2 SYDVKM. The V and J ends lost 6 bases and 9 bases, in that order; junction bases with no gene match: 6. The CDR3 DNA follows: TGTGCCAGCAGCTGGACTAGCGGGAGGGCCGCTGAGCAGTTCTTC. Residues: CASSWTSGRAAEQFF. Full variable domain (outside the CDR3, taken from reference TRBV28 and TRBJ2-1): DVKVTQSSRYLVKRTGEKVFLECVQDMDHENMFWYRQDPGLGLRLIYFSYDVKMKEKGDIPEGYSVSREKKERFSLILESASTNQTSMYLCASSWTSGRAAEQFFGPGTRLTVL.

The chain recombines TRBV3-1 (or the pseudogene TRBV3-2) with TRBJ1-2, with D possibly matching TRBD1 (5 bases). Germline assignment: CDR1 LGHDT and CDR2 YNNKEL (reference sequence). The CDR3 loop spans 14 amino acids. V shed 1 base and J shed 5 bases, with 11 bases lying between them. The CDR3 loop reads CASSQGLKGYGYTF. The CDR3 DNA is TGTGCCAGCAGCCAAGGGCTAAAGGGGTATGGCTACACCTTC.

V and J are TRBV15 and TRBJ1-4; 11 bases are a match to TRBD1. Germline-derived CDR1 and CDR2 are LNHNV and YYDKDF (reference sequence). J lost 8 bases, V lost 0 bases, and 5 bases had no gene match. There are 16 residues in the CDR3. CDR3 sequence: CATSRDQDRGREKLFF. In nucleotides, the CDR3 is TGTGCCACCAGCAGAGATCAGGACAGGGGGCGGGAAAAACTGTTTTTT.

The chain recombines TRBV9 with TRBJ1-2, with 7 positions matching TRBD1. This CDR3 comprises 14 residues. CDR1 and CDR2 (germline): SGDLS, YYNGEE. With 3 bases clipped from V and 4 bases from J, the junction kept 6 bases outside the gene matches. The DNA of the CDR3 is TGTGCCAGCAGCGAAACGGACAGGAGCTATGGCTACACCTTC. It translates to CASSETDRSYGYTF.

V usage is TRBV19 and J usage is TRBJ2-3, with a possible D match to TRBD1 (6 bases). The CDR3 extends over 16 amino acids. Germline values: CDR1 LNHDA, CDR2 SQIVND (reference sequence). Trimming stripped 5 bases from V and 6 bases from J, with 21 bases between. The CDR3 loop is CASSPSLGAAGDTQYF. The CDR3, as DNA: TGTGCCAGTAGTCCTTCCCTGGGGGCGGCAGGTGATACGCAGTATTTT.

The rearrangement joins TRBV27 to TRBJ1-2; TRBD1 aligns across 10 bases. This CDR3 region has 13 residues. With V trimmed by 5 bases and J by 6 bases, 3 bases remained unmatched. Germline V gene sequence: CDR1 MNHEY, CDR2 SMNVEV (reference sequence). The CDR3 bases are TGTGCCAGCAGTCTGGGGACAGGGGATGGCTACACCTTC. The encoded protein is CASSLGTGDGYTF.

The CDR3, as DNA: TGTGCCAGCAGCTTAATAGGCCAGGACTATGGCTACACCTTC. Its translation is CASSLIGQDYGYTF. The rearrangement links TRBV7-3 to TRBJ1-2; D unresolved. V gave up 1 base and J gave up 3 bases, with 9 bases separating them. CDR1 is SGHTA and CDR2 is FQGTGA in the germline V gene. The CDR3 has 14 residues.

V usage is TRBV4-2 and J usage is TRBJ2-2; possible D gene TRBD2, 5 bases. V lost 4 bases to trimming and J lost 2 bases, with 8 bases between them. Germline V gene lookup returns CDR1 LGHNA and CDR2 YNFKEQ. CDR3 length: 14 amino acids. The CDR3 DNA sequence: TGTGCCAGCAGCCCGAGGGTAAACACCGGGGAGCTGTTTTTT. Protein: CASSPRVNTGELFF.

The rearrangement joins TRBV9 to TRBJ2-2; 9 nucleotides align to TRBD2. This CDR3 is 16 amino acids long. Per the germline V gene, CDR1 is SGDLS and CDR2 is YYNGEE. Trimming at V came to 2 bases and at J to 4 bases, leaving 6 bases not matched to a gene. The CDR3 spells CASSVASSGTTGELFF. The CDR3 DNA sequence: TGTGCCAGCAGCGTGGCGTCTAGCGGGACCACCGGGGAGCTGTTTTTT.

The chain combines TRBV24-1 with TRBJ2-7; weak D call: TRBD1 (6 bases). The germline V and J ends were trimmed by 7 bases and 0 bases, with 9 bases remaining between them. Germline V CDR1 and CDR2: KGHDR, SFDVKD. The CDR3 totals 13 residues. CDR3 DNA sequence: TGTGCCACCAGCCGGGACACCTCCTACGAGCAGTACTTC. Translating gives CATSRDTSYEQYF.

The rearrangement joins TRBV6-2 or TRBV6-3 to TRBJ2-4; no firm D call. The germline V gene has CDR1 MNHEY and CDR2 SVGEGT. The CDR3 runs 16 residues. V was cut by 2 bases and J by 0 bases, with 11 bases left in between. In nucleotides, the CDR3 is TGTGCCAGCAGTTACCGCCCAGATTTAGCCAAAAACATTCAGTACTTC. It is translated as CASSYRPDLAKNIQYF.

The chain carries TRBV5-1 and TRBJ2-3, with D possibly TRBD2 on 6 matching bases. The germline V gene has CDR1 SGHRS and CDR2 YFSETQ. Trimming cost V 0 bases and J 5 bases, with 19 bases left between them. CDR3 length: 17 amino acids. The CDR3 region has the DNA TGCGCCAGCAGCTTGGTTTGGGGGGTCAACTCTTTAGATACGCAGTATTTT. Translated, it gives CASSLVWGVNSLDTQYF.

The chain recombines TRBV12-3 or TRBV12-4 with TRBJ1-1, with D maybe TRBD1 (6 bases). With 5 bases removed from V and 6 bases from J, the gap between germline ends came to 13 bases. The CDR3 runs to 13 residues. The CDR3 DNA reads TGTGCCAGCAGTCACTCGACAGGCTCTGAAGCTTTCTTT. Translating it yields CASSHSTGSEAFF.

The J gene is TRBJ2-5, the V gene TRBV6-5; D remains ambiguous. The V gene's germline CDR1 is MNHEY and CDR2 SVGAGI. The CDR3 extends over 11 amino acids. The V and J ends lost 6 bases and 4 bases respectively, with 6 bases between them. CDR3 sequence (DNA): TGTGCCAGCAGGATGAGAGAGACCCAGTACTTC. Amino acids: CASRMRETQYF.

This clone is a singleton in its sample. The V gene is TRBV5-1, the J gene TRBJ1-2; 8 bases agree with TRBD1. Germline values: CDR1 SGHRS, CDR2 YFSETQ. The V segment lost 0 bases and the J segment 3 bases; nucleotides outside the gene matches: 4. The CDR3 loop spans 15 amino acids. The CDR3 protein is CASSLDAGGYYGYTF. CDR3 sequence (DNA): TGCGCCAGCAGCTTGGACGCAGGGGGCTACTATGGCTACACCTTC.

This sequence joins TRBV5-1 and TRBJ2-7; TRBD1 is a possible D gene (6 bases). CDR3 length equals 14 residues. V was pared by 4 bases and J by 1 base, with 12 bases between. CDR1 and CDR2 from the germline V gene are SGHRS and YFSETQ. The CDR3 nucleotides are TGCGCCAGCAGCCTGGGACACTCATCCTACGAGCAGTACTTC. Translation: CASSLGHSSYEQYF.

The chain has TRBV30 and TRBJ1-1; no definite D call. The CDR3 has 13 amino acids. V lost 3 bases to trimming and J lost 0 bases, with 8 bases between them. CDR1 and CDR2 from the germline V gene are GTSNPN and SVGIG (reference sequence). The CDR3 nucleotides read TGTGCCTGGAGAAACTCCATGAACACTGAAGCTTTCTTT. Protein product: CAWRNSMNTEAFF.

The chain joins TRBV4-1 to TRBJ2-3; weak D call: TRBD1 (5 bases). The CDR3 has 14 amino acids. Germline lookup yields CDR1 MGHRA and CDR2 YSYEKL. V shed 1 base and J shed 1 base, with 6 bases lying between them. In nucleotides, the CDR3 is TGCGCCAGCAGCCAAGTAGGGGGCACAGATACGCAGTATTTT. Amino acids: CASSQVGGTDTQYF.

The J gene is TRBJ1-2, the V gene TRBV6-6, with D perhaps TRBD1 (5 bases). This CDR3 has 14 amino acids. CDR1 MNHNY and CDR2 SVGAGI come from the germline V gene (reference sequence). Between the trimmed V and J ends, which lost 6 bases and 1 base, there was a span of 12 bases. The CDR3 region has the DNA TGTGCCAGCAGGGACACGGGCGGTAACTATGGCTACACCTTC. This sequence encodes CASRDTGGNYGYTF.

The count of this clone is one. V usage is TRBV4-1 and J usage is TRBJ1-1, with 9 bases lining up with TRBD1. CDR1 and CDR2 (germline): MGHRA, YSYEKL. The junction had 7 bases not matched to a gene; V was cut back by 4 bases and J by 4 bases. CDR3 size: 15 residues. The CDR3 DNA reads TGCGCCAGCAGCCTCCGGGACAGGGCGGGCACTGAAGCTTTCTTT. Its protein product is CASSLRDRAGTEAFF.

This chain connects TRBV7-3 to TRBJ1-2; D remains ambiguous. Trimming left V 9 bases short and J 6 bases short, with 17 bases between. This CDR3 has 13 residues. CDR1 and CDR2 (germline): SGHTA, FQGTGA. In DNA, the CDR3 is TGTGCCAGTACCGCGGGTACGGCAAATGGCTACACCTTC. Residues: CASTAGTANGYTF.